The 17 T cell receptor beta chains presented below share a single source sample, sequenced in a study of TIL therapy for anti-PD-1-resistant metastatic lung cancer. This was the immunoSEQ v3 assay. Clones were sequenced by immunoSEQ multiplex PCR, and TCRdb holds only the in-frame ones, with some missing. The sample shows 45,000 to 75,000 clones, roughly 84% of them seen only once. Time point defined: pre-treatment sample, taken before nivolumab and TIL therapy. Specimen: blood, collected at baseline. All receptors come from a person between 25 and 80 years old with non-small cell lung cancer.

The chain has TRBV6-5 and TRBJ2-1; 10 bases line up with TRBD2. There are 13 residues in the CDR3. Germline-derived CDR1 and CDR2 are MNHEY and SVGAGI. The ends lost 6 bases at V and 6 bases at J; junction bases unmatched: 2. The CDR3 DNA sequence: TGTGCCAGCAGGCTAGCGGGAGTCAATGAGCAGTTCTTC. Amino acids: CASRLAGVNEQFF.

The chain carries TRBV7-7 and TRBJ2-3, with 8 bases matching TRBD2. CDR3 size: 15 residues. V shed 5 bases and J 5 bases; nucleotides not matched to a gene: 9. From germline, CDR1 is SSHAT and CDR2 FNYEAQ (reference sequence). The CDR3 DNA is TGTGCCAGCAGCCCCGGGCTGGCGGGAGGAGATACGCAGTATTTT. Its translation is CASSPGLAGGDTQYF.

The chain employs TRBV5-1 and TRBJ2-6, with 14 nucleotides matching TRBD2. Germline lookup yields CDR1 SGHRS and CDR2 YFSETQ. This CDR3 has 18 residues. J was trimmed by 2 bases and V by 4 bases; bases with no gene match: 5. The CDR3 spells CASSTGTSGRTGANVLTF. The CDR3 bases are TGCGCCAGCAGCACCGGGACTAGCGGGAGAACTGGGGCCAACGTCCTGACTTTC.

The rearrangement joins TRBV10-3 to TRBJ1-1; TRBD1 agrees at 8 bases. Germline assignment: CDR1 ENHRY and CDR2 SYGVKD. Trimming cost V 10 bases and J 5 bases; bases outside gene matches: 15. CDR3 length: 15 amino acids. This CDR3 reads CATSHDRGGFTEAFF. DNA for the CDR3: TGTGCCACCTCTCACGACAGGGGAGGATTTACTGAAGCTTTCTTT.

The rearrangement uses TRBV6-4 and TRBJ2-7, with D possibly being TRBD2 (5 bases). V lost 6 bases, J lost 1 base, and 19 bases lay in between. This CDR3 comprises 16 residues. Germline CDR1 reads MRHNA; CDR2 reads SNTAGT. The CDR3 DNA reads as TGTGCCAGCAGGACCCGGACTTCTAGTGGATCCTACGAGCAGTACTTC. Translated, it gives CASRTRTSSGSYEQYF.

V and J are TRBV30 and TRBJ2-3; TRBD1 is a possible D gene (6 bases). CDR1 and CDR2 from the germline V gene are GTSNPN and SVGIG (reference sequence). The V end lost 0 bases, the J end lost 4 bases, and 11 bases lay between the germline ends. The CDR3 runs to 14 residues. In DNA, the CDR3 is TGTGCCTGGAGTGTGGTACAGGGTGCAGATACGCAGTATTTT. Translating gives CAWSVVQGADTQYF.

As for this clone: Other DNA sequences from this sample encode an identical CDR3 as well. The rearrangement joins TRBV12-3 or TRBV12-4 to TRBJ2-3; no clear D. The CDR3 is made up of 11 amino acids. V lost 3 bases, J lost 5 bases, and 3 bases lay in between. The CDR3 nucleotides read TGTGCCAGCAGTTTGGGAGATACGCAGTATTTT. It encodes CASSLGDTQYF.

The rearrangement links TRBV29-1 to TRBJ2-7, with D perhaps assigned TRBD1 or TRBD2 (6 bases each). The CDR3 has 12 amino acids. The V gene's germline CDR1 is SQVTM and CDR2 ANQGSEA. Trimming took off 6 bases at V and 3 bases at J, with 12 bases between the two ends. The CDR3 sequence is CSVRGRIYEQYF. CDR3 nucleotide sequence: TGCAGCGTCCGGGGGCGGATCTACGAGCAGTACTTC.

CDR3 bases: TGTGCCAGCACCAAGCAGGGTGATGAAAAACTGTTTTTT. It codes for CASTKQGDEKLFF. The rearrangement links TRBV6-5 to TRBJ1-4, with TRBD1 as a possible D gene (5 bases). CDR3 length: 13 amino acids. CDR1 MNHEY and CDR2 SVGAGI come from the germline V gene. V lost 7 bases, J lost 6 bases, and 12 bases lay in between.

The rearrangement joins TRBV6-5 to TRBJ2-5; D may be TRBD1 (5 bases). The CDR3 extends over 15 amino acids. V lost 7 bases, J lost 4 bases, and 19 bases lay in between. Germline V gene lookup returns CDR1 MNHEY and CDR2 SVGAGI. Here the CDR3 DNA reads TGTGCCAGCATAAGCACGACAGCGAAGGGAGAGACCCAGTACTTC. Protein sequence: CASISTTAKGETQYF.

V is TRBV2 and J is TRBJ2-3; 11 nucleotides match TRBD2. Germline V gene sequence: CDR1 SNHLY, CDR2 FYNNEI. J was trimmed by 6 bases and V by 0 bases; bases with no gene match: 5. The CDR3 extends over 16 amino acids. CDR3 sequence: CASSEALSGGADTQYF. CDR3 bases: TGTGCCAGCAGTGAAGCGCTTAGCGGGGGGGCCGATACGCAGTATTTT.

This chain joins TRBV27 and TRBJ2-1; 13 bases align to TRBD2. CDR1 MNHEY and CDR2 SMNVEV come from the germline V gene (reference sequence). CDR3 length: 15 residues. Losses at the gene ends were 5 bases for V and 6 bases for J; bases not matched to a gene: 4. CDR3 bases: TGTGCCAGCAGTGCCGGACTAGCGGGAGCCAATGAGCAGTTCTTC. This codes for CASSAGLAGANEQFF.

The chain uses TRBV5-1 and TRBJ2-5; no firm D call. CDR1 and CDR2 (germline): SGHRS, YFSETQ. The CDR3 extends over 13 amino acids. Between the trimmed V and J ends, which lost 4 bases and 4 bases, there was a span of 11 bases. The CDR3 DNA is TGCGCCAGCAGCGCTGAGTACTCAGAGACCCAGTACTTC. Protein: CASSAEYSETQYF.

This sequence joins TRBV6-5 and TRBJ1-4; no firm D call. V lost 6 bases to trimming and J lost 5 bases, with 10 bases between them. Germline V gene sequence: CDR1 MNHEY, CDR2 SVGAGI. CDR3 length: 13 residues. This CDR3 is CASSFRQNEKLFF. The CDR3 nucleotides are TGTGCCAGCAGCTTCAGACAAAATGAAAAACTGTTTTTT.

The gene calls are TRBV9 and TRBJ2-7, with D unclear. The CDR3 runs to 14 residues. V lost 4 bases and J lost 1, with 12 bases in between. Per the germline V gene, CDR1 is SGDLS and CDR2 is YYNGEE. CDR3 protein: CASSRSGDSYEQYF. DNA of the CDR3: TGTGCCAGCAGCCGATCAGGAGATTCCTACGAGCAGTACTTC.

The V call is TRBV7-9, the J call TRBJ2-2; no definite D call. CDR3 length: 12 residues. V dropped 5 bases and J dropped 3 bases, with 4 bases sitting between them. Germline CDR1 and CDR2: SEHNR and FQNEAQ (reference sequence). This CDR3 is CASSEDTGELFF. The CDR3 DNA is TGTGCCAGCAGCGAGGACACCGGGGAGCTGTTTTTT.

This clone has only a few counts. V usage is TRBV6-6 and J usage is TRBJ1-5, with 7 bases fitting TRBD1. The ends lost 7 bases at V and 4 bases at J; junction bases unmatched: 7. CDR3 size: 14 residues. The germline CDR1 and CDR2 sequences are MNHNY and SVGAGI (reference sequence). CDR3 in DNA: TGTGCCAGCAACGACAGGGCTGGAAATCAGCCCCAGCATTTT. Its protein product is CASNDRAGNQPQHF.